Presented here are 21 T cell receptor beta chains from one specimen sequenced in a study of blood T cell repertoires in COVID-19 (dated by TCRdb to 2018 to 2020). The library was obtained by the immunoSEQ multiplex PCR assay. Here the immuneACCESS table is served through TCRdb, limited to in-frame sequences with V and J called. Missing clones are a known gap in these copies; in checked studies unresolved V genes cover under half, and the rest lacks a known reason. For this sample there are roughly 220,000 clones; roughly 76% appear just once. Clones ranked in the top ten supply 7.5% to 8% of the sample. The sequencing sample was made of peripheral blood. These receptors all come from a woman older than 75 with COVID-19, enrolled during active disease.

Only a few counts were recorded for this clone. The chain uses TRBV10-3 and TRBJ2-2, with TRBD2 matching 9 bases. This CDR3 has 14 amino acids. From germline, CDR1 is ENHRY and CDR2 SYGVKD. After removal of 10 bases from V and 1 base from J, the junction contained 4 bases not matched to a gene. This CDR3 is CATQLAGNTGELFF. The CDR3, as DNA: TGTGCCACCCAACTAGCGGGGAACACCGGGGAGCTGTTTTTT.

The genes are TRBV29-1 and TRBJ2-7; a possible D gene is TRBD2 (6 bases). The CDR3 spans 13 residues. Germline-derived CDR1 and CDR2 are SQVTM and ANQGSEA. For the CDR3, the DNA is TGCAGTGGAGGGCAGGGCCTCTCCTACGAGCAGTACTTC. It yields the protein CSGGQGLSYEQYF.

CDR3 region: CASRLTGWNEAFF. CDR3 DNA: TGTGCCAGCAGACTAACAGGGTGGAATGAAGCTTTCTTT. The chain is built from TRBV28 and TRBJ1-1, with D possibly TRBD1 on 6 matching bases. CDR1 is MDHEN and CDR2 is SYDVKM in the germline V gene. This CDR3 is 13 amino acids long. V lost 6 bases, J lost 7 bases, and 15 bases lay in between.

This sequence joins TRBV5-5 and TRBJ2-1; 8 nucleotides match TRBD1. This CDR3 comprises 14 residues. Losses at the gene ends were 5 bases for V and 8 bases for J; bases not matched to a gene: 9. Germline CDR1 is SGHKS and CDR2 is YYEKEE (reference sequence). CDR3 loop: CASSKTGDNHEQFF. DNA for the CDR3: TGTGCCAGCAGTAAGACAGGGGACAATCATGAGCAGTTCTTC.

This clone was picked up a small number of times. V gene TRBV9 combines with J gene TRBJ2-2; the D gene is possibly TRBD2 (6 bases). Per the germline V gene, CDR1 is SGDLS and CDR2 is YYNGEE. The CDR3 is 14 amino acids. With 0 bases removed from V and 5 bases from J, the gap between germline ends came to 8 bases. CDR3 amino acids: CASSVAGRTGELFF. The CDR3 DNA reads as TGTGCCAGCAGCGTAGCCGGGAGAACCGGGGAGCTGTTTTTT. The full variable domain, in which reference TRBV9 and TRBJ2-2 provide the parts outside the CDR3, is DSGVTQTPKHLITATGQRVTLRCSPRSGDLSVYWYQQSLDQGLQFLIQYYNGEERAKGNILERFSAQQFPDLHSELNLSSLELGDSALYFCASSVAGRTGELFFGEGSRLTVL.

In this sample, this clone turned up once. The chain links TRBV6-2 or TRBV6-3 to TRBJ2-2; TRBD1 matches at 10 bases. This CDR3 spans 14 amino acids. The germline V gene encodes CDR1 MNHEY and CDR2 SVGEGT. V was pared by 5 bases and J by 4 bases, with 1 base of the junction left unmatched. DNA of the CDR3: TGTGCCAGCAGTAGGACAGGGGGCACCGGGGAGCTGTTTTTT. It specifies CASSRTGGTGELFF.

The sample holds a few counts of this clone. This chain joins TRBV13 and TRBJ1-2; 7 bases fit TRBD1. J was trimmed by 3 bases and V by 2 bases; bases with no gene match: 15. The CDR3 runs to 18 residues. The V gene's germline CDR1 is PRHDT and CDR2 FYEKMQ (reference sequence). CDR3 sequence reads: CASSLSYAPGQKYYGYTF. The CDR3, as DNA: TGTGCCAGCAGCTTAAGCTACGCTCCGGGACAGAAGTACTATGGCTACACCTTC.

The rearrangement joins TRBV7-9 to TRBJ1-1, with TRBD1 identical over 7 bases. The CDR3 length is 13 residues. The germline CDR1 and CDR2 sequences are SEHNR and FQNEAQ (reference sequence). Trimming took 5 bases from V and 4 from J; bases not matched to a gene: 4. Written as DNA, the CDR3 is TGTGCCAGCAGCAACCGACAGGGCACTGAAGCTTTCTTT. Translating it yields CASSNRQGTEAFF.

The V call is TRBV15, the J call TRBJ1-4, with D possibly matching TRBD1 (5 bases). CDR3 length: 19 amino acids. Germline values: CDR1 LNHNV, CDR2 YYDKDF (reference sequence). V lost 2 bases and J lost 2, with 21 bases in between. CDR3 sequence reads: CATSRPLGRGSGTNEKLFF. As DNA, the CDR3 is TGTGCCACCAGCAGACCCTTAGGCCGGGGGAGCGGGACTAATGAAAAACTGTTTTTT.

The V call is TRBV14, the J call TRBJ2-4, with a tentative D call TRBD1 (5 bases). The CDR3 covers 12 residues. Trimming took 11 bases from V and 0 from J, leaving 8 bases between them. The germline V gene has CDR1 SGHDN and CDR2 FVKESK. The CDR3 bases are TGTGCCGTACAGGTAGCCAAAAACATTCAGTACTTC. Translation: CAVQVAKNIQYF.

This clone has more than one count but fewer than ten. This chain joins TRBV27 and TRBJ2-7, with D tentatively TRBD2 (6 bases). This CDR3 region has 11 residues. Germline values: CDR1 MNHEY, CDR2 SMNVEV (reference sequence). V was clipped by 6 bases and J by 3 bases, with 6 bases between them. CDR3 DNA sequence: TGTGCCAGCAGGCGGGGCTACGAGCAGTACTTC. Its translation is CASRRGYEQYF.

This clone was seen only once. The rearrangement joins TRBV5-1 to TRBJ2-5; D unresolved. V was shortened by 0 bases and J by 14 bases, with 11 bases between the two germline ends. The CDR3 spans 11 residues. Germline V gene data show CDR1 as SGHRS and CDR2 as YFSETQ. The CDR3 is CASSLGTASYF. The CDR3 DNA sequence: TGCGCCAGCAGCTTGGGTACAGCCTCATACTTC.

This chain connects TRBV5-4 to TRBJ2-2; D remains unclear. In germline, CDR1 is SGHNT, CDR2 YYREEE (reference sequence). V was cut by 7 bases and J by 5 bases, with 21 bases left in between. The CDR3 consists of 16 residues. The chain's CDR3 is CASHGTQVLRTGELFF. The CDR3 nucleotides read TGTGCCAGCCACGGTACCCAGGTTTTAAGAACCGGGGAGCTGTTTTTT.

The J gene is TRBJ1-5, the V gene TRBV5-8, with D hard to call. The CDR3 is 13 residues long. Germline CDR1 and CDR2: SGHTS and YDEGEE. Trimming took 4 bases from V and 6 from J, leaving 11 bases between them. The CDR3 loop reads CASSRGWSQPQHF. The CDR3 DNA reads TGTGCCAGCAGCCGCGGGTGGAGTCAGCCCCAGCATTTT.

The rearrangement links TRBV3-1 (or the pseudogene TRBV3-2) to TRBJ1-2, with TRBD1 as a possible D gene (5 bases). The CDR3 loop spans 14 amino acids. V lost 4 bases to trimming and J lost 8 bases, with 17 bases between them. CDR1 is LGHDT and CDR2 is YNNKEL in the germline V gene (reference sequence). CDR3 sequence (DNA): TGTGCCAGCAGCCTAGGGGTGGGGCGGGGCGGCTACACCTTC. Translated: CASSLGVGRGGYTF.

Only one count was recorded for this clone. This rearrangement joins TRBV5-5 to TRBJ1-1, with a weak D call TRBD1 (6 bases). The germline gives CDR1 SGHKS, CDR2 YYEKEE (reference sequence). The CDR3 consists of 14 residues. V lost 0 bases, J lost 11 bases, and 17 bases lay in between. This CDR3 reads CASSLGGLPLLAFF. The CDR3 region has the DNA TGTGCCAGCAGCTTGGGGGGGCTCCCGCTATTGGCTTTCTTT. Complete variable domain (other parts from reference TRBV5-5 and TRBJ1-1): DAGVTQSPTHLIKTRGQQVTLRCSPISGHKSVSWYQQVLGQGPQFIFQYYEKEERGRGNFPDRFSARQFPNYSSELNVNALLLGDSALYLCASSLGGLPLLAFFGQGTRLTVV.

The gene calls are TRBV18 and TRBJ2-4, with a weak D call TRBD1 (7 bases). The length of the CDR3 is 15 residues. The ends were cut back, 2 bases at V and 3 bases at J, with 11 bases in the middle. Germline CDR1 is KGHSH and CDR2 is LQKENI. DNA for the CDR3: TGTGCCAGCTCACCATCAGGGGGACTCAAAAACATTCAGTACTTC. Its protein is CASSPSGGLKNIQYF.

V gene TRBV27 combines with J gene TRBJ1-1; 7 positions match TRBD1. The CDR3 is 15 amino acids. V lost 3 bases and J lost 5; bases outside the gene matches: 9. Germline lookup yields CDR1 MNHEY and CDR2 SMNVEV (reference sequence). The CDR3, as DNA: TGTGCCAGCAGTTTCCGAGACAGGGCTGGGACTGAAGCTTTCTTT. Translating gives CASSFRDRAGTEAFF.

V usage is TRBV7-9 and J usage is TRBJ2-7; D not certain. The V gene's germline CDR1 is SEHNR and CDR2 FQNEAQ (reference sequence). The CDR3 extends over 12 amino acids. V was shortened by 2 bases and J by 8 bases, with 10 bases between the two germline ends. The CDR3 region has the DNA TGTGCCAGCAGCTTAACAGTTGGGCAGCAGTACTTC. Its translation: CASSLTVGQQYF. Supplemented by reference TRBV7-9 and TRBJ2-7, the full variable domain reads DTGVSQNPRHKITKRGQNVTFRCDPISEHNRLYWYRQTLGQGPEFLTYFQNEAQLEKSRLLSDRFSAERPKGSFSTLEIQRTEQGDSAMYLCASSLTVGQQYFGPGTRLTVT.

The chain combines TRBV6-2 or TRBV6-3 with TRBJ2-1, with 9 bases matching TRBD2. From germline, CDR1 is MNHEY and CDR2 SVGEGT. V lost 4 bases, J lost 6 bases, and 7 bases stayed unmatched. The CDR3 extends over 15 amino acids. CDR3 in DNA: TGTGCCAGCAGTTGGGTGGGACTAGCCCTCAATGAGCAGTTCTTC. The encoded protein is CASSWVGLALNEQFF.

A single count supports this clone. The V gene is TRBV9, the J gene TRBJ2-7, with 7 bases lining up with TRBD2. CDR3 size: 15 residues. Losses at the gene ends were 3 bases for V and 3 bases for J; bases not matched to a gene: 9. Germline lookup yields CDR1 SGDLS and CDR2 YYNGEE. The chain's CDR3 is CASSENAGEYYEQYF. CDR3 DNA: TGTGCCAGCAGCGAGAACGCGGGAGAATACTACGAGCAGTACTTC.